Below are 19 T cell receptor beta chains sequenced from a single sample in a study of shared clonotypes between healthy human individuals (dated by TCRdb to the early 2020s). CD8 naive samples were obtained by positive selection for CCR7 among CD45RO-negative cells, yielding a CD45RA+CCR7+ population from which TemRA cells were excluded. Library preparation employed the immunoSEQ multiplex PCR assay. In its TCRdb copy, this immuneACCESS table keeps in-frame sequences only and misses some clones. Where compared with another copy, unresolved V genes explain less than half of these, and the others have no known cause. Present in this sample are under 600,000 clones, 95% to 98% of which were seen just once. Clones ranked in the top ten supply approximately 0.3% of the sample. The source material was naive CD8+ T cells sorted from blood. In light of the paper, this sample's cell subset or site label describes: CD45RA+CCR7+. All receptors come from a man younger than 45 in good health.

This sequence joins TRBV25-1 and TRBJ2-1, with TRBD1 matching 7 bases. Germline-derived CDR1 and CDR2 are MGHDK and SYGVNS. This CDR3 region has 10 residues. The J segment lost 15 bases and the V segment lost 8 bases, leaving 7 bases of the junction unmatched. This CDR3 reads CASGSGQPFF. The DNA for the CDR3 is TGTGCCAGCGGATCGGGACAGCCGTTCTTC.

This rearrangement joins TRBV11-2 to TRBJ2-3; D possibly matches TRBD1 or TRBD2 (5 bases each). Trimming took 8 bases from V and 6 from J, leaving 9 bases between them. Looked up from germline, CDR1 is SGHAT and CDR2 is FQNNGV. The CDR3 loop spans 11 amino acids. The CDR3 here is CASGDLDTQYF. As DNA, the CDR3 is TGTGCCAGCGGGGACCTTGATACGCAGTATTTT.

The V and J genes are TRBV2 and TRBJ2-2; TRBD2 agrees at 8 bases. V shed 1 base and J 3 bases; nucleotides not matched to a gene: 4. The CDR3 loop spans 16 amino acids. Per the germline V gene, CDR1 is SNHLY and CDR2 is FYNNEI. CDR3 nucleotide sequence: TGTGCCAGCAGTGAAGGGGTAGCGGGACACACCGGGGAGCTGTTTTTT. Protein: CASSEGVAGHTGELFF. The variable domain in full, with the rest retrieved from reference TRBV2 and TRBJ2-2, is EPEVTQTPSHQVTQMGQEVILRCVPISNHLYFYWYRQILGQKVEFLVSFYNNEISEKSEIFDDQFSVERPDGSNFTLKIRSTKLEDSAMYFCASSEGVAGHTGELFFGEGSRLTVL.

The genes are TRBV7-9 and TRBJ2-5, with a tentative D call TRBD2 (5 bases). CDR3 length equals 14 residues. Germline loops: CDR1 SEHNR, CDR2 FQNEAQ (reference sequence). Trimming removed 6 bases at V and 1 base at J, with 12 bases between. CDR3 sequence reads: CASSGSGTQETQYF. CDR3 sequence (DNA): TGTGCCAGCAGTGGCTCGGGAACCCAAGAGACCCAGTACTTC.

The rearrangement links TRBV4-1 to TRBJ2-7; tentatively, D is TRBD2 (5 bases). V shed 0 bases and J shed 3 bases, with 18 bases lying between them. In germline, CDR1 is MGHRA, CDR2 YSYEKL. The CDR3 is made up of 17 amino acids. In DNA, the CDR3 is TGCGCCAGCAGCCAAGATGTGGTGGGAGAGGTTAACTACGAGCAGTACTTC. It specifies CASSQDVVGEVNYEQYF.

The chain has TRBV4-1 and TRBJ2-3; 7 positions match TRBD1. With V trimmed by 1 base and J by 5 bases, 3 bases remained unmatched. This CDR3 has 14 amino acids. Germline V gene lookup returns CDR1 MGHRA and CDR2 YSYEKL. CDR3 sequence: CASSQGQGRDTQYF. The CDR3 DNA is TGCGCCAGCAGCCAAGGACAGGGAAGAGATACGCAGTATTTT.

V usage is TRBV7-6 and J usage is TRBJ2-7; 10 bases fit TRBD1. The V segment lost 4 bases and the J segment 3 bases; nucleotides outside the gene matches: 3. The V gene's germline CDR1 is SGHVS and CDR2 FNYEAQ. The CDR3 runs to 14 residues. CDR3 region: CASSSRDRGYEQYF. The CDR3 region has the DNA TGTGCCAGCAGCTCCCGGGACAGGGGCTACGAGCAGTACTTC.

The chain has TRBV25-1 and TRBJ2-7; TRBD1 matches at 7 bases. V gave up 1 base and J gave up 3 bases; unmatched junction bases: 3. The CDR3 is 14 residues long. Germline V gene sequence: CDR1 MGHDK, CDR2 SYGVNS. The CDR3 region has the DNA TGTGCCAGCAGTGAATGGGACAGCCGCTACGAGCAGTACTTC. Translation gives CASSEWDSRYEQYF.

V is TRBV5-1 and J is TRBJ1-1; D is ambiguous. CDR1 and CDR2 (germline): SGHRS, YFSETQ. Trimming cost V 1 base and J 4 bases, with 8 bases left between them. The CDR3 is 13 amino acids. The CDR3 coding sequence is TGCGCCAGCAGCTTGTTAGGTAGCACTGAAGCTTTCTTT. It yields the protein CASSLLGSTEAFF.

This clone has just one count. The V gene is TRBV10-3, the J gene TRBJ2-7, with D maybe TRBD2 (6 bases). CDR1 and CDR2 from the germline V gene are ENHRY and SYGVKD. This CDR3 has 15 amino acids. Deletions cut 0 bases from V and 3 bases from J, with 12 bases between. As DNA, the CDR3 is TGTGCCATCAGTGAGTCGACTGGAGGGGACTACGAGCAGTACTTC. Amino acids: CAISESTGGDYEQYF.

The rearrangement links TRBV7-8 to TRBJ1-5, with D unresolved. Trimming cost V 5 bases and J 0 bases, with 11 bases left between them. Germline CDR1 and CDR2: SGHVS and FQNEAQ. The length of the CDR3 is 15 residues. Here the CDR3 DNA reads TGTGCCAGCAGCGACGGATTATATAGCAATCAGCCCCAGCATTTT. It specifies CASSDGLYSNQPQHF.

This chain joins TRBV18 and TRBJ1-5; D is perhaps TRBD1 (6 bases). Germline assignment: CDR1 KGHSH and CDR2 LQKENI. Trimming pared 3 bases from V and 5 bases from J, leaving 14 bases between. This CDR3 region has 15 residues. CDR3 sequence reads: CASSPRGFIDQPQHF. DNA of the CDR3: TGTGCCAGCTCACCCAGGGGATTTATAGATCAGCCCCAGCATTTT.

The CDR3, as DNA: TGTGCCAGCAGTTCAGGGTTGGGGAATGAGCAGTTCTTC. Its protein is CASSSGLGNEQFF. The chain couples TRBV27 to TRBJ2-1, with TRBD1 as a possible D gene (5 bases). The CDR3 spans 13 residues. Trimming stripped 4 bases from V and 7 bases from J, with 11 bases between. CDR1 is MNHEY and CDR2 is SMNVEV in the germline V gene (reference sequence).

The gene calls are TRBV7-2 and TRBJ2-1; a weak D match, TRBD2 (6 bases). CDR1 is SGHTA and CDR2 is FQGNSA in the germline V gene. V lost 1 base to trimming and J lost 5 bases, with 12 bases between them. CDR3 length equals 15 residues. The CDR3 here is CASSLGPGENNEQFF. Here the CDR3 DNA reads TGTGCCAGCAGCTTAGGGCCGGGAGAGAACAATGAGCAGTTCTTC.

The chain links TRBV6-5 to TRBJ2-7; 9 positions match TRBD2. Per germline, CDR1 MNHEY and CDR2 SVGAGI. V trimming: 6 bases; J trimming: 3 bases; junction bases outside the gene matches: 3. This CDR3 spans 13 amino acids. The CDR3 loop reads CASSVLAGYEQYF. In nucleotides, the CDR3 is TGTGCCAGCAGCGTACTAGCGGGCTACGAGCAGTACTTC.

The chain combines TRBV5-4 with TRBJ1-4, with D tentatively TRBD1 (5 bases). Germline V gene lookup returns CDR1 SGHNT and CDR2 YYREEE (reference sequence). V lost 4 bases and J 5 bases, leaving 15 bases between the germline ends. CDR3 length equals 15 residues. In nucleotides, the CDR3 is TGTGCCAGCAGCCATAAAGGGGAGGGGAATGAAAAACTGTTTTTT. Encoded protein: CASSHKGEGNEKLFF.

V usage is TRBV7-3 and J usage is TRBJ2-1; TRBD2 agrees at 13 bases. This CDR3 has 14 amino acids. Germline loops: CDR1 SGHTA, CDR2 FQGTGA. Losses at the gene ends were 5 bases for V and 9 bases for J; bases not matched to a gene: 4. The CDR3 DNA reads as TGTGCCAGCAGCGTGGGACTAGCGGGAACTGAGCAGTTCTTC. It specifies CASSVGLAGTEQFF.

This chain connects TRBV27 to TRBJ2-5, with D perhaps matching TRBD1 (6 bases). V lost 3 bases to trimming and J lost 3 bases, with 14 bases between them. Germline V lookup: CDR1 MNHEY, CDR2 SMNVEV (reference sequence). The CDR3 extends over 15 amino acids. This chain's CDR3 is CASSFSEDREETQYF. The CDR3 nucleotides read TGTGCCAGCAGTTTCTCCGAGGACAGAGAAGAGACCCAGTACTTC.

The chain is built from TRBV14 and TRBJ2-5; D is unclear. Trimming took 1 base from V and 6 from J, leaving 9 bases between them. The CDR3 spans 13 residues. Germline V gene sequence: CDR1 SGHDN, CDR2 FVKESK. Written as DNA, the CDR3 is TGTGCCAGCAGCCAAGGCGACCGGAAGACCCAGTACTTC. Translated, it gives CASSQGDRKTQYF.